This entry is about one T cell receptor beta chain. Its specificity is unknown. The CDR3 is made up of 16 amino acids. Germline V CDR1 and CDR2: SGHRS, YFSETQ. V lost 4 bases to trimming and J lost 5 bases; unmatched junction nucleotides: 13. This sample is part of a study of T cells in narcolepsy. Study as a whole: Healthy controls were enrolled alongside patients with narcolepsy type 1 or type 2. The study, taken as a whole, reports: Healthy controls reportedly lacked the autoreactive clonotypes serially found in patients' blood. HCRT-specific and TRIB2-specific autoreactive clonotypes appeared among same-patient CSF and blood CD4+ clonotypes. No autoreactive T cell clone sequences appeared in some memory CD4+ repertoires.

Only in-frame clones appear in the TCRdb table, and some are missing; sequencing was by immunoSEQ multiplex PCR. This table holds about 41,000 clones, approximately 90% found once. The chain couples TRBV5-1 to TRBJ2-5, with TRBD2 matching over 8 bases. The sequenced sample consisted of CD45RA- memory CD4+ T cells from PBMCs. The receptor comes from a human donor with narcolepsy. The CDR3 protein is CASSPEGTPGGETQYF. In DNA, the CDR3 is TGCGCCAGCAGCCCGGAGGGCACTCCGGGAGGGGAGACCCAGTACTTC. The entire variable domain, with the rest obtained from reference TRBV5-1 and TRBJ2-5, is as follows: KAGVTQTPRYLIKTRGQQVTLSCSPISGHRSVSWYQQTPGQGLQFLFEYFSETQRNKGNFPGRFSGRQFSNSRSEMNVSTLELGDSALYLCASSPEGTPGGETQYFGPGTRLLVL.